These 9 T cell receptor beta chains originate from one sample sequenced in a study of Ad26.COV2.S vaccination and SARS-CoV-2 variants. Treatment indicated: around 19 received Ad26.COV2.S at low or high dose, single or two shots; roughly five received placebo; per-sample allocation not given. Day 63 following the first vaccine or placebo injection was when the samples were taken. The assay was immunoSEQ multiplex PCR, and TCRdb's table has in-frame clones only and misses some. The repertoire has some 480,000 clones, around 85% of them found once; the top ten carry 10% to 15%. Source: peripheral blood, taken in a trial of Ad26.COV2.S vaccine versus placebo. Receptor source: a person aged 18-60 years who received the Ad26.COV2.S COVID-19 vaccine or a placebo.

The genes are TRBV6-4 and TRBJ1-1, with 10 positions matching TRBD1. CDR3 length: 14 amino acids. V was pared by 4 bases and J by 3 bases, with 2 bases of the junction left unmatched. The germline gives CDR1 MRHNA, CDR2 SNTAGT. The CDR3 DNA follows: TGTGCCAGCAGTGCGGACAGGGGGGACACTGAAGCTTTCTTT. Translation: CASSADRGDTEAFF.

This clone is a singleton in its sample. The chain employs TRBV6-1 and TRBJ1-4, with unresolved D. Looked up from germline, CDR1 is MNHNS and CDR2 is SASEGT. V lost 3 bases and J 9 bases, leaving 11 bases between the germline ends. The CDR3 has 13 residues. The CDR3 nucleotides are TGTGCCAGCAGTGACAGATTCGACAAAAAACTGTTTTTT. Translated, it gives CASSDRFDKKLFF.

This clone occurred once. The V gene is TRBV11-2, the J gene TRBJ1-4; D gene unclear. Between the trimmed V and J ends, which lost 2 bases and 5 bases, there was a span of 12 bases. The length of the CDR3 is 15 residues. Germline V lookup: CDR1 SGHAT, CDR2 FQNNGV. The CDR3, as DNA: TGTGCCAGCAGCTTAAACCCAACCCTGAATGAAAAACTGTTTTTT. Its translation: CASSLNPTLNEKLFF.

This chain uses TRBV29-1 with TRBJ2-5; D is unclear. CDR1 SQVTM and CDR2 ANQGSEA come from the germline V gene. The V end was cut by 3 bases, the J end by 3 bases, with 11 bases between. The CDR3 loop spans 13 amino acids. The CDR3 nucleotides read TGCAGCGTTGATAAGGTTATCAAAGAGACCCAGTACTTC. Amino acids: CSVDKVIKETQYF.

This chain uses TRBV7-8 with TRBJ2-6; D is undetermined. Germline V gene data show CDR1 as SGHVS and CDR2 as FQNEAQ. The CDR3 has 16 amino acids. Trimming took 4 bases from V and 3 from J, leaving 13 bases between them. CDR3 coding DNA: TGTGCCAGCAGCTCAAGTGCAGCTAATGGGGCCAACGTCCTGACTTTC. Protein: CASSSSAANGANVLTF. The full variable domain, completed using reference TRBV7-8 and TRBJ2-6, is GAGVSQSPRYKVAKRGQDVALRCDPISGHVSLFWYQQALGQGPEFLTYFQNEAQLDKSGLPSDRFFAERPEGSVSTLKIQRTQQEDSAVYLCASSSSAANGANVLTFGAGSRLTVL.

The chain carries TRBV30 and TRBJ2-7; weak D call: TRBD1 (5 bases). V lost 5 bases and J lost 2, with 7 bases in between. Germline values: CDR1 GTSNPN, CDR2 SVGIG (reference sequence). The CDR3 loop spans 11 amino acids. The CDR3: CAWGRAYEQYF. The CDR3 nucleotides are TGTGCCTGGGGCAGGGCCTACGAGCAGTACTTC. Combining the CDR3 with reference TRBV30 and TRBJ2-7 gives the whole variable domain SQTIHQWPATLVQPVGSPLSLECTVEGTSNPNLYWYRQAAGRGLQLLFYSVGIGQISSEVPQNLSASRPQDRQFILSSKKLLLSDSGFYLCAWGRAYEQYFGPGTRLTVT.

The genes are TRBV5-4 and TRBJ2-7; no reliable D call. Germline CDR1 and CDR2: SGHNT and YYREEE (reference sequence). V dropped 0 bases and J dropped 1 base, with 5 bases sitting between them. The CDR3 contains 13 residues. CDR3 residues: CASSLEGSYEQYF. CDR3 in DNA: TGTGCCAGCAGCTTGGAGGGATCCTACGAGCAGTACTTC. Drawing the rest from reference TRBV5-4 and TRBJ2-7, the complete variable domain is ETGVTQSPTHLIKTRGQQVTLRCSSQSGHNTVSWYQQALGQGPQFIFQYYREEENGRGNFPPRFSGLQFPNYSSELNVNALELDDSALYLCASSLEGSYEQYFGPGTRLTVT.

V and J are TRBV7-8 and TRBJ2-2; 9 bases match TRBD1. Trimming cost V 0 bases and J 0 bases; bases outside gene matches: 5. This CDR3 contains 18 residues. CDR1 SGHVS and CDR2 FQNEAQ come from the germline V gene. CDR3 region: CASSLAPRQGANTGELFF. CDR3 DNA sequence: TGTGCCAGCAGCTTAGCGCCTAGACAGGGGGCGAACACCGGGGAGCTGTTTTTT. Full variable domain (remainder filled in from reference TRBV7-8 and TRBJ2-2): GAGVSQSPRYKVAKRGQDVALRCDPISGHVSLFWYQQALGQGPEFLTYFQNEAQLDKSGLPSDRFFAERPEGSVSTLKIQRTQQEDSAVYLCASSLAPRQGANTGELFFGEGSRLTVL.

V and J are TRBV6-2 or TRBV6-3 and TRBJ1-1; no clear D. Germline V gene sequence: CDR1 MNHEY, CDR2 SVGEGT. V lost 6 bases, J lost 0 bases, and 14 bases lay in between. The CDR3 covers 15 residues. CDR3 sequence: CASSLRPILNTEAFF. The CDR3 coding sequence is TGTGCCAGCAGCCTGAGACCGATTCTGAACACTGAAGCTTTCTTT.